This TCR beta chain comes out of a study of blood T cell repertoires in COVID-19. The CDR3 extends over 12 amino acids. Germline CDR1 is SQVTM and CDR2 is ANQGSEA. J lost 3 bases, V lost 4 bases, and 3 bases had no gene match. Measured with immunoSEQ multiplex PCR; TCRdb has only the in-frame clones, and not every one. The sample lists roughly 28,000 clones, about 88% occurring once. This chain connects TRBV29-1 to TRBJ2-7, with 7 bases aligning to TRBD2. The sample was peripheral blood. The clonotype comes from a man between 65 and 80 years old with active COVID-19. In DNA, the CDR3 is TGCAGCGTTGTCCCGGGGGGCTACGAGCAGTACTTC. It specifies CSVVPGGYEQYF.